The T cell receptor (beta chain) under discussion was sequenced for a study of cytomegalovirus exposure and HLA in healthy donors. Remarks on this clone: Antigen specificity is unknown.

Study findings and constraints: Upon later analysis, TCR association rates were observed to vary by HLA locus, being highest for DRB1 and lowest for HLA-C.

It was with 60 Vbeta and 13 Jbeta primers that the PCR ran. Some clones are missing from TCRdb's copy, which holds only in-frame ones; the method was immunoSEQ multiplex PCR. Seen here are around 49,000 clones, around 81% observed once, and the top ten hold more than 6.5%. Per germline, CDR1 SGHNT and CDR2 YYREEE (reference sequence). V lost 0 bases and J lost 0; bases outside the gene matches: 3. CDR3 length: 15 amino acids. V gene TRBV5-4 combines with J gene TRBJ2-7, with 7 bases aligning to TRBD1. The sample consisted of PBMCs. The TCR comes from a man aged 25-40 years in good health and CMV-seropositive. CDR3 bases: TGTGCCAGCAGCTTGGAAGGGACAGCCTCCTACGAGCAGTACTTC. This sequence encodes CASSLEGTASYEQYF. Looking up the rest from reference TRBV5-4 and TRBJ2-7 gives the full variable domain: ETGVTQSPTHLIKTRGQQVTLRCSSQSGHNTVSWYQQALGQGPQFIFQYYREEENGRGNFPPRFSGLQFPNYSSELNVNALELDDSALYLCASSLEGTASYEQYFGPGTRLTVT.